The subject of this entry is one T cell receptor (beta chain). Its antigen is still unknown. With 60 Vbeta and 13 Jbeta primers, the PCR was carried out. Sequenced by immunoSEQ multiplex PCR; TCRdb stores in-frame clones only, minus some. The table gives approximately 80,000 clones; the top ten clones make up about 4.1% of it. The data were taken from a study of cytomegalovirus exposure and HLA in healthy donors. Overall study results and limits: At a 0.05 false discovery rate, a later analysis found some 18,000 TCR beta sequences to be associated with HLA alleles. The study flagged roughly 160 TCR beta chains as cytomegalovirus-associated.

The V segment lost 7 bases and the J segment 6 bases; nucleotides outside the gene matches: 4. The CDR3 contains 11 residues. Germline CDR1 and CDR2: DFQATT and SNEGSKA (reference sequence). Sequencing input: PBMCs. The genes are TRBV20-1 and TRBJ2-3; TRBD1 matches 7 bases. This sequence was found in a man aged 18 to 30 in good health and CMV-seropositive. This chain's CDR3 is CSVYRGDTQYF. As DNA, the CDR3 is TGCAGTGTTTACAGGGGCGATACGCAGTATTTT.